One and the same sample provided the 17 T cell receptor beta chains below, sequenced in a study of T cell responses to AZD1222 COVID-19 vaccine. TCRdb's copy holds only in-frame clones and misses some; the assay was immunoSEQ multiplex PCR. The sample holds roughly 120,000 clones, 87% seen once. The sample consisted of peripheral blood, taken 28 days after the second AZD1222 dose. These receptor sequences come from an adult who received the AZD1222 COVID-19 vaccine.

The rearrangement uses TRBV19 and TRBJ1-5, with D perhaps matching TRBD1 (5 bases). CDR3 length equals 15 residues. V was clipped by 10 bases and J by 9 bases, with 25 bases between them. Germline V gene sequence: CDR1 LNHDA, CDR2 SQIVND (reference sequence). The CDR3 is CATKVGHGSIAPQHF. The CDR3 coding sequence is TGTGCCACCAAAGTCGGACACGGGAGCATTGCGCCCCAGCATTTT.

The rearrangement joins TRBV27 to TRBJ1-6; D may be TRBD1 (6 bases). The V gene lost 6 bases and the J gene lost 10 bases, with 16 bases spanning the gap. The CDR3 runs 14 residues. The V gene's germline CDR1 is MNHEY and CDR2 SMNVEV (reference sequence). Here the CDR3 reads CASSRTVVLSPLHF. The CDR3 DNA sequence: TGTGCCAGCAGCCGGACAGTGGTACTCTCACCCCTCCACTTT.

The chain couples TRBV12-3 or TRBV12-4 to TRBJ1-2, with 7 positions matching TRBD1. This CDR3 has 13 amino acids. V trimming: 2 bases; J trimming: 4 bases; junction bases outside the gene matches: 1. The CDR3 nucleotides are TGTGCCAGCAGTTTATGGGACAGCTATGGCTACACCTTC. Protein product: CASSLWDSYGYTF.

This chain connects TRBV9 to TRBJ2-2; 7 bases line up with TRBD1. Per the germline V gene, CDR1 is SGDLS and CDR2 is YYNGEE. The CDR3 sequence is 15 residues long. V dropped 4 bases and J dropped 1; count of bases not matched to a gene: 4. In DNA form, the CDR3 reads TGTGCCAGCAGCTACACAGGGGTGAACACCGGGGAGCTGTTTTTT. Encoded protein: CASSYTGVNTGELFF.

The CDR3 DNA follows: TGTGCCAGCAGCACACACAGCCTAGCCAAAAACATTCAGTACTTC. It translates to CASSTHSLAKNIQYF. This sequence joins TRBV3-1 (or the pseudogene TRBV3-2) and TRBJ2-4; D uncertain. V lost 5 bases to trimming and J lost 0 bases, with 11 bases between them. In germline, CDR1 is LGHDT, CDR2 YNNKEL (reference sequence). The CDR3 runs to 15 residues.

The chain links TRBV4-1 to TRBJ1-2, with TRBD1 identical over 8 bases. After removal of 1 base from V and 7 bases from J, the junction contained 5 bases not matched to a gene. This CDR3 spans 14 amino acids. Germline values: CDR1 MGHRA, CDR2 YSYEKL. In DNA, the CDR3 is TGCGCCAGCAGCCAAGTTAACAGGGGGGCTGGCTACACCTTC. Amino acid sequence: CASSQVNRGAGYTF.

CDR3 DNA: TGTGCCAGTAGTATCTTGGAGGGATTGGGCTATGGCTACACCTTC. The encoded protein is CASSILEGLGYGYTF. This chain connects TRBV19 to TRBJ1-2; no reliable D call. The V gene lost 3 bases and the J gene lost 4 bases, with 15 bases spanning the gap. The germline CDR1 and CDR2 sequences are LNHDA and SQIVND (reference sequence). The CDR3 is 15 residues long.

The CDR3 coding sequence is TGTGCCAGCAGTTTCCCTCGGGGGCAGCTATTTATGGCCTACACCTTC. Residues: CASSFPRGQLFMAYTF. This chain connects TRBV6-6 to TRBJ1-2, with D possibly being TRBD1 (6 bases). V lost 4 bases and J lost 10, with 25 bases in between. The germline gives CDR1 MNHNY, CDR2 SVGAGI (reference sequence). This CDR3 region has 16 residues.

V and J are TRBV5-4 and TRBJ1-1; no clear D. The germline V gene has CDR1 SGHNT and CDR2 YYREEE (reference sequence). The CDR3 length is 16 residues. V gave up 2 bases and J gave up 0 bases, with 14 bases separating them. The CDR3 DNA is TGTGCCAGCAGCTTCGGAGGGAAGACAATGAACACTGAAGCTTTCTTT. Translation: CASSFGGKTMNTEAFF. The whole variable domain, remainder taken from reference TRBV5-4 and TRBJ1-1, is ETGVTQSPTHLIKTRGQQVTLRCSSQSGHNTVSWYQQALGQGPQFIFQYYREEENGRGNFPPRFSGLQFPNYSSELNVNALELDDSALYLCASSFGGKTMNTEAFFGQGTRLTVV.

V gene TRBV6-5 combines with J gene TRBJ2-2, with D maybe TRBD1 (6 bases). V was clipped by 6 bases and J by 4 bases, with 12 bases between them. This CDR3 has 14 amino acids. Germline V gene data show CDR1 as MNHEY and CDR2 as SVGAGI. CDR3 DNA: TGTGCCAGCAGGGGATACAGGGCCACCGGGGAGCTGTTTTTT. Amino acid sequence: CASRGYRATGELFF.

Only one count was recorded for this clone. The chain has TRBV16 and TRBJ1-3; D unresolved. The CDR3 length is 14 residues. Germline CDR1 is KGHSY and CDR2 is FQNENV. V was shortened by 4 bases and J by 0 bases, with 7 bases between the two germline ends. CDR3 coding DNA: TGTGCCAGCAGCCCGTCCATCTCTGGAAACACCATATATTTT. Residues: CASSPSISGNTIYF.

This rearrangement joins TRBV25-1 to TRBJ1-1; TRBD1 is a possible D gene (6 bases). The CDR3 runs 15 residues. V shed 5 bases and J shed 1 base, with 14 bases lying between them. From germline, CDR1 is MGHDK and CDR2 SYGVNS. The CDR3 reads CASSPTGGGNTEAFF. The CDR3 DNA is TGTGCCAGCAGTCCCACCGGAGGGGGGAACACTGAAGCTTTCTTT.

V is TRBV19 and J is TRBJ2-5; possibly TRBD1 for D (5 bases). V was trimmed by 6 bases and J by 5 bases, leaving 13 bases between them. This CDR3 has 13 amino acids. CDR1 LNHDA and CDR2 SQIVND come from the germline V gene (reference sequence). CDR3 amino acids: CASRTRGLETQYF. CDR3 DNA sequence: TGTGCCAGTAGAACAAGGGGTCTTGAGACCCAGTACTTC. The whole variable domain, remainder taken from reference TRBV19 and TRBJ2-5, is DGGITQSPKYLFRKEGQNVTLSCEQNLNHDAMYWYRQDPGQGLRLIYYSQIVNDFQKGDIAEGYSVSREKKESFPLTVTSAQKNPTAFYLCASRTRGLETQYFGPGTRLLVL.

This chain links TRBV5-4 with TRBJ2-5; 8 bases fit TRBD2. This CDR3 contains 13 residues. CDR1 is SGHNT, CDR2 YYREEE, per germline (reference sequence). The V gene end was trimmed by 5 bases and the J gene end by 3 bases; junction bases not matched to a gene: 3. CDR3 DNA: TGTGCCAGCAGGTTTAGCGGGGAAGAGACCCAGTACTTC. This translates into CASRFSGEETQYF. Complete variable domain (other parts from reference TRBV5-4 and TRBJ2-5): ETGVTQSPTHLIKTRGQQVTLRCSSQSGHNTVSWYQQALGQGPQFIFQYYREEENGRGNFPPRFSGLQFPNYSSELNVNALELDDSALYLCASRFSGEETQYFGPGTRLLVL.

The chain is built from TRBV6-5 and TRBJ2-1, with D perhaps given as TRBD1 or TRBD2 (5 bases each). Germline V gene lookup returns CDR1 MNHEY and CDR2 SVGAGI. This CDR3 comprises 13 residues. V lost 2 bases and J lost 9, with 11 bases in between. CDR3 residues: CASSYRQSGEQFF. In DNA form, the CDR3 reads TGTGCCAGCAGTTACCGACAGAGCGGTGAGCAGTTCTTC.

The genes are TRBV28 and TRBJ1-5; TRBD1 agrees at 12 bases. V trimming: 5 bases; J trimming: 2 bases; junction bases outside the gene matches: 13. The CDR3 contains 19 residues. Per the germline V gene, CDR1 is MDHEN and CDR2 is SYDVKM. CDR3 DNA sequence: TGTGCCAGCAGTGGGCGACGGGGACAGGGGGCGCGTGGCAATCAGCCCCAGCATTTT. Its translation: CASSGRRGQGARGNQPQHF. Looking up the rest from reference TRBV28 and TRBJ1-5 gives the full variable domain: DVKVTQSSRYLVKRTGEKVFLECVQDMDHENMFWYRQDPGLGLRLIYFSYDVKMKEKGDIPEGYSVSREKKERFSLILESASTNQTSMYLCASSGRRGQGARGNQPQHFGDGTRLSIL.

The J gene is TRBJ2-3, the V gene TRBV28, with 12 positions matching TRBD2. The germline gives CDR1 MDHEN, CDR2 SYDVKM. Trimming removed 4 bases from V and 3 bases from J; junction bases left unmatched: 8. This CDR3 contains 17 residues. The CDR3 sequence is CASSSALAGGRTDTQYF. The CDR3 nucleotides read TGTGCCAGCAGTTCCGCTCTAGCGGGGGGGCGGACAGATACGCAGTATTTT. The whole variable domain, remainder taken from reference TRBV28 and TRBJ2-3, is DVKVTQSSRYLVKRTGEKVFLECVQDMDHENMFWYRQDPGLGLRLIYFSYDVKMKEKGDIPEGYSVSREKKERFSLILESASTNQTSMYLCASSSALAGGRTDTQYFGPGTRLTVL.